The present T cell receptor (beta chain) was sequenced within a study of type 1 regulatory T cells. MiXCR, applied by TCRdb to the reads, yields one record per CDR3 protein. The sample consists of approximately 42,000 distinct CDR3 sequences, 9% to 15% of them appearing once. Germline CDR1 ENHRY, CDR2 SYGVKD. The CDR3 extends over 14 amino acids. This clonotype was seen more than once but under ten times. Its target is unknown. A read error may explain this, as a much larger clone is one base away. The specimen sequenced was cultured non-Tr1 T cells, either the whole culture or a sorted T cell fraction (not recorded which). This clonotype was sampled from a human donor in good health. This sequence joins TRBV10-3 and TRBJ2-3; no firm D call. Here the CDR3 DNA reads TGTGCCGTCAGTGACCCCCAGCTCACAGATACGCAGTATTTT. It yields the protein CAVSDPQLTDTQYF.